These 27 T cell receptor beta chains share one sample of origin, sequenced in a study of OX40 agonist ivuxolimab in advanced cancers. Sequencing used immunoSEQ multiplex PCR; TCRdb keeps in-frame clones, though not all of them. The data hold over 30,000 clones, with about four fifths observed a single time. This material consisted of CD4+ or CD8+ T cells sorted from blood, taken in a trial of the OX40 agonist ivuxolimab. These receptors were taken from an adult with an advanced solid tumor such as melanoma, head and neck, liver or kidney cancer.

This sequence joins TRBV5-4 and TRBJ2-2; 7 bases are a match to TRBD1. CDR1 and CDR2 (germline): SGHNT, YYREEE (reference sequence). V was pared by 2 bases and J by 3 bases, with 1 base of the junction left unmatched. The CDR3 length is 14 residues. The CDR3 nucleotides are TGTGCCAGCAGCTTTGGACAGGACACCGGGGAGCTGTTTTTT. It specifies CASSFGQDTGELFF.

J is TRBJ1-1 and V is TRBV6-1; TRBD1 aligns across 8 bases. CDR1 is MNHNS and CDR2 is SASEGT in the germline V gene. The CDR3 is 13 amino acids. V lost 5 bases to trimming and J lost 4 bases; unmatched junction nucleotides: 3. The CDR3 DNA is TGTGCCAGCAGTAAGACAGGGGTCACTGAAGCTTTCTTT. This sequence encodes CASSKTGVTEAFF.

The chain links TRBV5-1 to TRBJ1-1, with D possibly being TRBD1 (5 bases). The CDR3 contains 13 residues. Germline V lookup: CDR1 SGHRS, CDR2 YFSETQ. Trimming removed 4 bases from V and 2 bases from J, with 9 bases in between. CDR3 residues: CASSIDSNTEAFF. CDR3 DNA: TGCGCCAGCAGCATAGACAGTAACACTGAAGCTTTCTTT. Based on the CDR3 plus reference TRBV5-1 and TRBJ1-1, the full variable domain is KAGVTQTPRYLIKTRGQQVTLSCSPISGHRSVSWYQQTPGQGLQFLFEYFSETQRNKGNFPGRFSGRQFSNSRSEMNVSTLELGDSALYLCASSIDSNTEAFFGQGTRLTVV.

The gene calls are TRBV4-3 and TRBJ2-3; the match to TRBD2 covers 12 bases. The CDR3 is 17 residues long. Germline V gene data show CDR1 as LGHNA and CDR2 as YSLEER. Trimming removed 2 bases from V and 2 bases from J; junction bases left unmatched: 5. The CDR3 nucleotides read TGCGCCAGCAGCCAATCTAGCGGGAGGGCTATCACAGATACGCAGTATTTT. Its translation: CASSQSSGRAITDTQYF.

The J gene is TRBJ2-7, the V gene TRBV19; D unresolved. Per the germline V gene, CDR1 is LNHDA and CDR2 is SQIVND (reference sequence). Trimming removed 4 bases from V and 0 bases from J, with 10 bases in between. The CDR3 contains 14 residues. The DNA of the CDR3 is TGTGCCAGTAGTAAAGGCCTACTCTCCTACGAGCAGTACTTC. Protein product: CASSKGLLSYEQYF.

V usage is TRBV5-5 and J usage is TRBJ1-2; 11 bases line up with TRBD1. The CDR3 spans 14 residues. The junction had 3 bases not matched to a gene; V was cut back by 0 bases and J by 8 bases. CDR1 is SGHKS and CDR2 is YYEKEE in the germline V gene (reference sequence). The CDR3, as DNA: TGTGCCAGCAGCTTGGTGGGGACAGGGGGAGGCTACACCTTC. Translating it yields CASSLVGTGGGYTF.

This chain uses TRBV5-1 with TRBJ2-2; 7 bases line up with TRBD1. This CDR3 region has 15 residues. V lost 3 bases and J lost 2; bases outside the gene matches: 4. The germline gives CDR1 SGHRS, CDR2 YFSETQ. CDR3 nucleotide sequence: TGCGCCAGCAGCTCCCGGGACAGCAACACCGGGGAGCTGTTTTTT. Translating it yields CASSSRDSNTGELFF.

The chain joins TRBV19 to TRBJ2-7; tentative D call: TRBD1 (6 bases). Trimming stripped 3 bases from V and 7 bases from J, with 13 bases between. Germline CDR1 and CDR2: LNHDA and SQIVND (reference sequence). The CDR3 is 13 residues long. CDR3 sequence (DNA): TGTGCCAGTAGTATGTGGGACACCTGGGAGCAGTACTTC. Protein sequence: CASSMWDTWEQYF.

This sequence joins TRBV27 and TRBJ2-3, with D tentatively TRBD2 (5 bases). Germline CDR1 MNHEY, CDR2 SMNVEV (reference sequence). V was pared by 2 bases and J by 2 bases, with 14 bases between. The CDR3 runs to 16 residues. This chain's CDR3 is CASSLPRVYITDTQYF. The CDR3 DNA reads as TGTGCCAGCAGTTTACCGCGGGTCTACATCACAGATACGCAGTATTTT.

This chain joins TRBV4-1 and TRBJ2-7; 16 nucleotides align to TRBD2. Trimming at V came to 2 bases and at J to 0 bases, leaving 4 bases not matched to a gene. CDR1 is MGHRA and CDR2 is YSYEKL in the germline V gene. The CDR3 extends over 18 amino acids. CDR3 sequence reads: CASSQLGLAGGSSYEQYF. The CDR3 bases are TGCGCCAGCAGCCAACTGGGACTAGCGGGAGGGAGCTCCTACGAGCAGTACTTC.

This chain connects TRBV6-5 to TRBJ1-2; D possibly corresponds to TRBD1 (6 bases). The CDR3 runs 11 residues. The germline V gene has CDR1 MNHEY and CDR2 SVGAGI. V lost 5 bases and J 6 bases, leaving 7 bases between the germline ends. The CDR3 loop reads CASSNRDGYTF. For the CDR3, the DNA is TGTGCCAGCAGTAACAGGGATGGCTACACCTTC.

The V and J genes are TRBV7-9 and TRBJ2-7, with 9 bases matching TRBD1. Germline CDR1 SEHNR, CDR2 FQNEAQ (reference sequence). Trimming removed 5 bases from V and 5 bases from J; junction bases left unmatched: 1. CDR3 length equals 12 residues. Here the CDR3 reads CASSRTGDEQYF. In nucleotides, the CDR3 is TGTGCCAGCAGCCGGACAGGGGACGAGCAGTACTTC.

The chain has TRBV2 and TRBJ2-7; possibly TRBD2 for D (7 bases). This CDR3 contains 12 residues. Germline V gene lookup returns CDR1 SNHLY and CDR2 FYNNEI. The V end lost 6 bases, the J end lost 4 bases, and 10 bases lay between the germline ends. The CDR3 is CASSRGGYEQYF. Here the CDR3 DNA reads TGTGCCAGCAGCAGGGGAGGGTACGAGCAGTACTTC.

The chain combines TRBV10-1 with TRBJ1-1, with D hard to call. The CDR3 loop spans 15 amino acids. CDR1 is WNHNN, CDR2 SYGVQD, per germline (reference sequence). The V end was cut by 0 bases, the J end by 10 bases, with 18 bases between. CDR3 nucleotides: TGCGCCAGCAGTGAGTCACCCGCAGGTGGGAAAAGAGCTTTCTTT. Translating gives CASSESPAGGKRAFF.

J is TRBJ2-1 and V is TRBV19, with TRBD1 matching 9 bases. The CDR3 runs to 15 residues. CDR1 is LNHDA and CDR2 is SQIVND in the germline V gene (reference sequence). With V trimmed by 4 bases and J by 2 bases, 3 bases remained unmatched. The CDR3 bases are TGTGCCAGTAGTACGACAGGGGGGGCCTACAATGAGCAGTTCTTC. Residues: CASSTTGGAYNEQFF.

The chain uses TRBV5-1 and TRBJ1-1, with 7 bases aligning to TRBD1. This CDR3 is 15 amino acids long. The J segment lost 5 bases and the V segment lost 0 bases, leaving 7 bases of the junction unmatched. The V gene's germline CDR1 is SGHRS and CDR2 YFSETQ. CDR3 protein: CASSLGDSSITEAFF. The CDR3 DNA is TGCGCCAGCAGCTTGGGGGACAGCTCGATTACTGAAGCTTTCTTT.

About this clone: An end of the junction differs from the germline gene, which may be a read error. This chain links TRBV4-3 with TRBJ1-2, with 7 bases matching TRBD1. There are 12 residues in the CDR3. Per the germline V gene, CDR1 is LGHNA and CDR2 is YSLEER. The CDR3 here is CASSQGGTGESF. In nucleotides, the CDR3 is TGCGCCAGCAGCCAAGGCGGTACAGGGGAATCCTTC.

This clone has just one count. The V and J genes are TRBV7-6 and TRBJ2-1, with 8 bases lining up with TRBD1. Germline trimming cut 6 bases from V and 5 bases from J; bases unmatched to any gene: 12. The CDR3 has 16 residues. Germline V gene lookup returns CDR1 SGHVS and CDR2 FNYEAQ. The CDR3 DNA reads TGTGCCAGCAGTCGGACCGGGACAGGAGACAACAATGAGCAGTTCTTC. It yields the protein CASSRTGTGDNNEQFF.

CDR3 protein: CASSLGGEGQPQHF. DNA of the CDR3: TGCGCCAGCAGCTTGGGGGGAGAGGGTCAGCCCCAGCATTTT. The chain uses TRBV5-1 and TRBJ1-5; D ambiguous. The CDR3 covers 14 residues. Germline V gives CDR1 SGHRS, CDR2 YFSETQ. V lost 0 bases to trimming and J lost 6 bases, with 10 bases between them.

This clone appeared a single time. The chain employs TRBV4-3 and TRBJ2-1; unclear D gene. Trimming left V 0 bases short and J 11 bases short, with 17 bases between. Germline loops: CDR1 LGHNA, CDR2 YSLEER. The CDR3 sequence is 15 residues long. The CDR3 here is CASSQEGSQRSQQFF. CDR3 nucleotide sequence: TGCGCCAGCAGCCAAGAAGGATCCCAGAGGTCCCAGCAGTTCTTC.

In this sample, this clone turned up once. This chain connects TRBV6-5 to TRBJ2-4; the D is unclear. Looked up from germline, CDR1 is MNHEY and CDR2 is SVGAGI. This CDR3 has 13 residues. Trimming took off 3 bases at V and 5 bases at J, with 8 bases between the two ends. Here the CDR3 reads CASSYDMQNIQYF. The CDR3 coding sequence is TGTGCCAGCAGTTATGATATGCAAAACATTCAGTACTTC.

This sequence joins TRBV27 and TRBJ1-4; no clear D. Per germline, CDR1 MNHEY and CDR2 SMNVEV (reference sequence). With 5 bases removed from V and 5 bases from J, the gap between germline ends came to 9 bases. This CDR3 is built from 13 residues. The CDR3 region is CASSTRANEKLFF. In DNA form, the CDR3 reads TGTGCCAGCAGTACCCGGGCAAATGAAAAACTGTTTTTT.

The CDR3: CASSRTSGGAGDTQYF. In DNA, the CDR3 is TGTGCCAGTAGCCGGACTAGCGGGGGGGCGGGAGATACGCAGTATTTT. This chain connects TRBV19 to TRBJ2-3; 15 nucleotides line up with TRBD2. This CDR3 is built from 16 residues. Per the germline V gene, CDR1 is LNHDA and CDR2 is SQIVND (reference sequence). Trimming at V came to 6 bases and at J to 5 bases, leaving 6 bases not matched to a gene.

Here the CDR3 reads CASSYSTQATYEQYF. CDR3 sequence (DNA): TGTGCCAGCAGTTACTCGACGCAGGCCACCTACGAGCAGTACTTC. The chain employs TRBV6-5 and TRBJ2-5; no definite D call. The closer fit of TRBJ2-7 to the DNA end suggests the J call may be wrong. CDR1 is MNHEY and CDR2 is SVGAGI in the germline V gene. The CDR3 runs 15 residues.

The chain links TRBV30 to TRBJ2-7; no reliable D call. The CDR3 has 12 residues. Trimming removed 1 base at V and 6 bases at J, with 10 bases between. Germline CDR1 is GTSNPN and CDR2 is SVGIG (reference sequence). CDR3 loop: CAWSASPGEQYF. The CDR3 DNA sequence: TGTGCCTGGAGTGCGTCCCCCGGCGAGCAGTACTTC.

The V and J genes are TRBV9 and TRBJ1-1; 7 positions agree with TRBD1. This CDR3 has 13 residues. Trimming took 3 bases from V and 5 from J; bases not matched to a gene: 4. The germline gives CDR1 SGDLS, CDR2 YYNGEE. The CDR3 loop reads CASSAGGRTEAFF. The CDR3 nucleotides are TGTGCCAGCAGCGCAGGGGGACGGACTGAAGCTTTCTTT.

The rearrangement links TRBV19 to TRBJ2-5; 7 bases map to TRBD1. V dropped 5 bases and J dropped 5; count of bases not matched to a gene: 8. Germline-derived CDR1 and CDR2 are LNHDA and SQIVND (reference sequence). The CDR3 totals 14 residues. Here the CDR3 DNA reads TGTGCCAGTAGTCTACAGGGGATGGGGGAGACCCAGTACTTC. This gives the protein CASSLQGMGETQYF.